This passage covers 28 T cell receptor beta chains from one sample sequenced in a study of Ad26.COV2.S vaccination and SARS-CoV-2 variants. Assay: immunoSEQ multiplex PCR; the TCRdb copy retains only in-frame clones and omits some. Among almost 400,000 clones listed, about 88% were seen once. Treatment here: 15 to 20 received Ad26.COV2.S at low or high dose, single or two shots; 5 received placebo; per-sample allocation not given. All samples were drawn on day 63, counting from the first vaccine or placebo injection. The sample was peripheral blood, taken in a trial of Ad26.COV2.S vaccine versus placebo. The source of these receptors is a person between 18 and 59 years old who received the Ad26.COV2.S COVID-19 vaccine or a placebo.

This chain joins TRBV7-9 and TRBJ2-5; D gene uncertain. The CDR3 has 13 residues. The ends were cut back, 4 bases at V and 2 bases at J, with 8 bases in the middle. Germline V lookup: CDR1 SEHNR, CDR2 FQNEAQ (reference sequence). The CDR3 DNA follows: TGTGCCAGCAGCTCGGGTCCGCAAGAGACCCAGTACTTC. This translates into CASSSGPQETQYF.

The V gene is TRBV7-6, the J gene TRBJ2-1; D possibly matches TRBD1 or TRBD2 (5 bases each). The CDR3 is made up of 15 amino acids. Germline V gene sequence: CDR1 SGHVS, CDR2 FNYEAQ. V dropped 5 bases and J dropped 3 bases, with 14 bases sitting between them. The CDR3 protein is CASSTPGTYYNEQFF. CDR3 nucleotide sequence: TGTGCCAGCAGCACCCCAGGGACCTACTACAATGAGCAGTTCTTC. Full variable domain (missing parts from reference TRBV7-6 and TRBJ2-1): GAGVSQSPRYKVTKRGQDVALRCDPISGHVSLYWYRQALGQGPEFLTYFNYEAQQDKSGLPNDRFSAERPEGSISTLTIQRTEQRDSAMYRCASSTPGTYYNEQFFGPGTRLTVL.

The CDR3 region is CASRGTGVSNYGYTF. CDR3 bases: TGTGCCAGCAGAGGGACAGGGGTTTCTAACTATGGCTACACCTTC. V usage is TRBV6-5 and J usage is TRBJ1-2; TRBD1 agrees at 10 bases. This CDR3 region has 15 residues. Germline lookup yields CDR1 MNHEY and CDR2 SVGAGI. With V trimmed by 6 bases and J by 0 bases, 4 bases remained unmatched.

Only one count was recorded for this clone. The rearrangement links TRBV7-8 to TRBJ2-7; D gene uncertain. Looked up from germline, CDR1 is SGHVS and CDR2 is FQNEAQ. V shed 4 bases and J shed 0 bases, with 19 bases lying between them. CDR3 size: 17 residues. For the CDR3, the DNA is TGTGCCAGCAGCTCAACCCAACGTACAACCGACTCCTACGAGCAGTACTTC. Translating gives CASSSTQRTTDSYEQYF. The whole variable domain, filled in from reference TRBV7-8 and TRBJ2-7, reads GAGVSQSPRYKVAKRGQDVALRCDPISGHVSLFWYQQALGQGPEFLTYFQNEAQLDKSGLPSDRFFAERPEGSVSTLKIQRTQQEDSAVYLCASSSTQRTTDSYEQYFGPGTRLTVT.

The chain combines TRBV15 with TRBJ2-2; D is uncertain. The CDR3 is 15 residues long. CDR1 LNHNV and CDR2 YYDKDF come from the germline V gene (reference sequence). Trimming shortened V by 4 bases and J by 0 bases, and 9 bases separated the two germline ends. This CDR3 reads CATSTAVANTGELFF. The CDR3 region has the DNA TGTGCCACCAGCACTGCGGTAGCGAACACCGGGGAGCTGTTTTTT.

The genes are TRBV2 and TRBJ2-7; 9 positions match TRBD1. J lost 3 bases, V lost 5 bases, and 2 bases had no gene match. This CDR3 is 13 amino acids long. Germline loops: CDR1 SNHLY, CDR2 FYNNEI. CDR3 in DNA: TGTGCCAGCAGTAGGACAGGGGACTACGAGCAGTACTTC. Translated, it gives CASSRTGDYEQYF.

V and J are TRBV11-2 and TRBJ2-3; possibly TRBD1 for D (6 bases). The V end was cut by 1 base, the J end by 1 base, with 12 bases between. Looked up from germline, CDR1 is SGHAT and CDR2 is FQNNGV. This CDR3 contains 16 residues. The CDR3 sequence: CASSLAGAIGTDTQYF. As DNA, the CDR3 is TGTGCCAGCAGCTTAGCAGGGGCCATTGGCACAGATACGCAGTATTTT.

The rearrangement links TRBV18 to TRBJ2-3, with 8 bases fitting TRBD2. Germline-derived CDR1 and CDR2 are KGHSH and LQKENI. V lost 0 bases to trimming and J lost 4 bases; unmatched junction nucleotides: 0. The CDR3 runs to 14 residues. CDR3 nucleotides: TGTGCCAGCTCACCACCGACTAGCGCAGATACGCAGTATTTT. Amino acid sequence: CASSPPTSADTQYF. Together with reference TRBV18 and TRBJ2-3, the CDR3 gives the full variable domain: NAGVMQNPRHLVRRRGQEARLRCSPMKGHSHVYWYRQLPEEGLKFMVYLQKENIIDESGMPKERFSAEFPKEGPSILRIQQVVRGDSAAYFCASSPPTSADTQYFGPGTRLTVL.

The gene calls are TRBV5-1 and TRBJ2-7, with TRBD1 matching 8 bases. The CDR3 has 13 residues. Trimming cost V 1 base and J 6 bases; bases outside gene matches: 3. Germline CDR1 is SGHRS and CDR2 is YFSETQ. The chain's CDR3 is CASSLSTGAEQYF. As DNA, the CDR3 is TGCGCCAGCAGCTTGTCGACAGGGGCCGAGCAGTACTTC. Combining the CDR3 with reference TRBV5-1 and TRBJ2-7 gives the whole variable domain KAGVTQTPRYLIKTRGQQVTLSCSPISGHRSVSWYQQTPGQGLQFLFEYFSETQRNKGNFPGRFSGRQFSNSRSEMNVSTLELGDSALYLCASSLSTGAEQYFGPGTRLTVT.

The chain combines TRBV5-4 with TRBJ2-1, with D uncertain. Trimming shortened V by 0 bases and J by 4 bases, and 14 bases separated the two germline ends. This CDR3 is 16 amino acids long. Per the germline V gene, CDR1 is SGHNT and CDR2 is YYREEE (reference sequence). The CDR3: CASSLGGGRIYNEQFF. CDR3 nucleotide sequence: TGTGCCAGCAGCTTGGGTGGCGGAAGGATATACAATGAGCAGTTCTTC.

The chain is built from TRBV5-4 and TRBJ2-7, with 8 bases that match TRBD2. The CDR3 runs to 16 residues. Germline V gives CDR1 SGHNT, CDR2 YYREEE (reference sequence). The V and J ends lost 4 bases and 6 bases, in that order; junction bases with no gene match: 15. The CDR3 DNA reads as TGTGCCAGCAGCCGAACGACTAGCGCCTCACTCTCCGAGCAGTACTTC. This gives the protein CASSRTTSASLSEQYF.

V is TRBV5-4 and J is TRBJ2-2, with a possible D match to TRBD2 (6 bases). This CDR3 spans 15 amino acids. CDR1 SGHNT and CDR2 YYREEE come from the germline V gene (reference sequence). The germline V and J ends were trimmed by 4 bases and 7 bases, with 17 bases remaining between them. The CDR3 spells CASSPGTSLVGELFF. The CDR3 DNA is TGTGCCAGCAGCCCGGGGACTTCCTTAGTCGGGGAGCTGTTTTTT.

This clone has more than one count but fewer than ten. DNA for the CDR3: TGTGCCATCAGCACAACACAAGGCACTGAAGCTTTCTTT. It is translated as CAISTTQGTEAFF. The chain uses TRBV10-3 and TRBJ1-1; D unclear. The germline V gene has CDR1 ENHRY and CDR2 SYGVKD. The CDR3 is made up of 13 amino acids. V gave up 6 bases and J gave up 4 bases, with 12 bases separating them.

V usage is TRBV24-1 and J usage is TRBJ2-1, with a weak D call TRBD1 (6 bases). The germline V gene encodes CDR1 KGHDR and CDR2 SFDVKD. This CDR3 is built from 17 residues. The V end lost 3 bases, the J end lost 0 bases, and 14 bases lay between the germline ends. CDR3 in amino acids: CATSDQDSLSSYNEQFF. Written as DNA, the CDR3 is TGTGCCACCAGTGATCAGGACAGCCTGAGCTCCTACAATGAGCAGTTCTTC.

The chain has TRBV5-4 and TRBJ2-1; 7 nucleotides align to TRBD2. Per germline, CDR1 SGHNT and CDR2 YYREEE (reference sequence). The V gene end was trimmed by 4 bases and the J gene end by 7 bases; junction bases not matched to a gene: 8. CDR3 length: 14 amino acids. The CDR3 nucleotides read TGTGCCAGCAGCCCGACGGGGGGAGAGAATGAGCAGTTCTTC. Translation: CASSPTGGENEQFF.

V usage is TRBV27 and J usage is TRBJ2-7; the D gene could be TRBD1 or TRBD2 (6 bases each). V was cut by 2 bases and J by 3 bases, with 20 bases left in between. Germline-derived CDR1 and CDR2 are MNHEY and SMNVEV (reference sequence). The CDR3 loop spans 17 amino acids. CDR3 region: CASSLKKGGGFIYEQYF. Here the CDR3 DNA reads TGTGCCAGCAGTTTAAAGAAAGGAGGGGGTTTTATCTACGAGCAGTACTTC.

In regard to this clone: Other DNA sequences in this sample translate to the same CDR3. This chain links TRBV27 with TRBJ2-1; D uncertain. Per germline, CDR1 MNHEY and CDR2 SMNVEV (reference sequence). CDR3 size: 14 residues. V was trimmed by 6 bases and J by 6 bases, leaving 15 bases between them. The CDR3 DNA reads as TGTGCCAGCAGCCCACGGGCTAGTGGCAATGAGCAGTTCTTC. Its translation: CASSPRASGNEQFF.

The chain employs TRBV5-6 and TRBJ2-7; D remains ambiguous. V was trimmed by 1 base and J by 6 bases, leaving 17 bases between them. Germline values: CDR1 SGHDT, CDR2 YYEEEE. The CDR3 spans 15 residues. In DNA form, the CDR3 reads TGTGCCAGCAGCTTGATGATTAACAGTAATTTCGAGCAGTACTTC. Protein sequence: CASSLMINSNFEQYF.

This clone was counted a single time. The chain uses TRBV20-1 and TRBJ1-6; maybe TRBD1 (6 bases). This CDR3 has 15 residues. V was clipped by 3 bases and J by 4 bases, with 13 bases between them. Germline lookup yields CDR1 DFQATT and CDR2 SNEGSKA (reference sequence). CDR3 bases: TGCAGTGCTAGTCCCAGGGGTGTATATAATTCACCCCTCCACTTT. This gives the protein CSASPRGVYNSPLHF.

Here the CDR3 reads CASSQEWGRGEGSEKLFF. The CDR3 DNA reads as TGTGCCAGCAGCCAAGAATGGGGCAGGGGCGAGGGCAGTGAAAAACTGTTTTTT. J is TRBJ1-4 and V is TRBV3-1 (or the pseudogene TRBV3-2); D perhaps matches TRBD1 (6 bases). Trimming removed 0 bases from V and 7 bases from J, with 21 bases in between. Germline V gene lookup returns CDR1 LGHDT and CDR2 YNNKEL (reference sequence). This CDR3 contains 18 residues.

This clone was observed at least ten times. This chain links TRBV6-4 with TRBJ2-2, with 10 bases identical to TRBD2. The CDR3 sequence is 14 residues long. J gave up 4 bases and V 4 bases, and 0 bases lay outside the gene matches. The germline V gene encodes CDR1 MRHNA and CDR2 SNTAGT. CDR3 nucleotide sequence: TGTGCCAGCAGTGCTAGCGGGAGCACCGGGGAGCTGTTTTTT. This encodes CASSASGSTGELFF.

The chain carries TRBV27 and TRBJ2-1; the D is unclear. Trimming shortened V by 6 bases and J by 0 bases, and 15 bases separated the two germline ends. Germline-derived CDR1 and CDR2 are MNHEY and SMNVEV (reference sequence). This CDR3 spans 16 amino acids. The CDR3 here is CASRRGRVSSYNEQFF. The CDR3 region has the DNA TGTGCCAGCAGGCGTGGACGGGTGAGCTCCTACAATGAGCAGTTCTTC.

Comments on this clone: Other DNA sequences within the sample encode an identical CDR3. The chain has TRBV4-2 and TRBJ1-3; D is perhaps TRBD1 (5 bases). V lost 3 bases, J lost 4 bases, and 13 bases lay in between. CDR3 length equals 15 residues. CDR1 LGHNA and CDR2 YNFKEQ come from the germline V gene. The CDR3 loop reads CASSHAGLSGNTIYF. The CDR3 DNA is TGTGCCAGCAGCCACGCGGGGCTATCCGGAAACACCATATATTTT.

The rearrangement joins TRBV19 to TRBJ2-7; D is ambiguous. The germline CDR1 and CDR2 sequences are LNHDA and SQIVND (reference sequence). The CDR3 length is 9 residues. V lost 6 bases and J lost 7, with 4 bases in between. In nucleotides, the CDR3 is TGTGCCAGTAGGAGGGAGCAGTACTTC. Translation gives CASRREQYF. Full variable domain (rest looked up from reference TRBV19 and TRBJ2-7): DGGITQSPKYLFRKEGQNVTLSCEQNLNHDAMYWYRQDPGQGLRLIYYSQIVNDFQKGDIAEGYSVSREKKESFPLTVTSAQKNPTAFYLCASRREQYFGPGTRLTVT.

Of note for this clone: Other DNA sequences in the same sample also yield this CDR3. The CDR3 DNA sequence: TGTGCCAGCAGCTTAGCGGATACGCAGTATTTT. This sequence encodes CASSLADTQYF. The chain recombines TRBV7-2 with TRBJ2-3, with D uncertain. Germline lookup yields CDR1 SGHTA and CDR2 FQGNSA. CDR3 length: 11 amino acids. Trimming pared 0 bases from V and 6 bases from J, leaving 1 base between. Full variable domain (remainder filled in from reference TRBV7-2 and TRBJ2-3): GAGVSQSPSNKVTEKGKDVELRCDPISGHTALYWYRQSLGQGLEFLIYFQGNSAPDKSGLPSDRFSAERTGGSVSTLTIQRTQQEDSAVYLCASSLADTQYFGPGTRLTVL.

The CDR3 region has the DNA TGTGCCTGGAGTCCACAGGGGAATCAGCCCCAGCATTTT. Its protein is CAWSPQGNQPQHF. The V and J genes are TRBV30 and TRBJ1-5, with 7 bases aligning to TRBD1. V dropped 2 bases and J dropped 4; count of bases not matched to a gene: 2. This CDR3 spans 13 amino acids. CDR1 GTSNPN and CDR2 SVGIG come from the germline V gene (reference sequence). The whole variable domain, filled in from reference TRBV30 and TRBJ1-5, reads SQTIHQWPATLVQPVGSPLSLECTVEGTSNPNLYWYRQAAGRGLQLLFYSVGIGQISSEVPQNLSASRPQDRQFILSSKKLLLSDSGFYLCAWSPQGNQPQHFGDGTRLSIL.

This clone is a singleton in its sample. Other DNA sequences within the sample encode an identical CDR3. The chain recombines TRBV6-5 with TRBJ1-5; possibly TRBD1 for D (6 bases). The length of the CDR3 is 15 residues. V dropped 5 bases and J dropped 2 bases, with 13 bases sitting between them. Germline CDR1 and CDR2: MNHEY and SVGAGI. In DNA form, the CDR3 reads TGTGCCAGCAGTAGGAACAGGGTAGGCAATCAGCCCCAGCATTTT. It specifies CASSRNRVGNQPQHF.

The chain is built from TRBV4-2 and TRBJ2-3; 13 positions match TRBD2. CDR3 length: 16 amino acids. Germline CDR1 LGHNA, CDR2 YNFKEQ. With V trimmed by 4 bases and J by 5 bases, 6 bases remained unmatched. The CDR3 coding sequence is TGTGCCAGCAGCCCTCGGACTAGCGGGAGAGGAGATACGCAGTATTTT. Translating gives CASSPRTSGRGDTQYF.